The present TCR beta chain was sequenced within a study of vaccination and CD4 T cells after COVID-19. The germline V gene has CDR1 MNHNS and CDR2 SASEGT. This CDR3 region has 14 residues. This clonotype occurred a few times. Antigen unknown. Compared with germline, one end of the junction differs, possibly owing to a read error. Regarding treatment: approximately 10-day PBMC culture with coronavirus spike peptide pools or control peptides (ViraFEST assay). Days 3 and 7 saw half the medium swapped for fresh IL-2 medium. Cultured CD4+ T-cell DNA underwent Oncomine TCR Beta short-read sequencing. TCRdb redid the calling of the PCR reads with MiXCR, one entry per CDR3 protein. The data hold over 14,000 distinct CDR3 sequences, with roughly 50% observed a single time.

The sequence was collected from a human donor who had recovered from COVID-19. The chain is built from TRBV6-1 and TRBJ2-7; 10 nucleotides match TRBD1. The sample was CD4+ T cells from blood, cultured in vitro. CDR3 sequence: CASREDRGLYEQYF. The CDR3 nucleotides read TGTGCCAGCAGGGAAGACAGGGGGCTCTACGAGCAGTACTTC.